This T cell receptor (beta chain) was documented in a study of chemoradiotherapy in HPV16-positive cancers (dated 2022 in TCRdb). Background on the whole study: Functional T-cell assays on cells from two HPV16-positive patients defined candidate HPV-specific T-cell clones and common TCR motifs. The study asked whether T-cell immunity against the HPV oncoproteins E6 and E7 changes during chemoradiotherapy and whether it affects survival. Next, the candidate HPV-specific TCRs and motifs were followed in TCR repertoires from around 90 patients with HPV-related cancers. Beyond this particular receptor, the publication reports: In HPV16-positive patients, expansion of HPV-responsive T cells during chemoradiotherapy was associated with improved recurrence-free survival. The functional definition of HPV-specific T cells was derived from only two HPV16-positive patients, and the survival association was reported for HPV16-positive patients. Expansion of candidate HPV-specific clones and E7-related TCR motifs was observed in the tumor microenvironment during treatment, whereas no such expansion was observed for non-HPV-specific T cells.

With regard to this clone: Its antigen remains unidentified. No clone much larger than this one lies a single base away; base qualities are absent.

At the junction V is shortened by 6 bases and J by 6 bases; bases outside the gene matches: 5. Taken from cysteine to phenylalanine, the CDR3 has 15 residues. The entry retains the CDR3 DNA only, 45 bases that are in frame from base 1. CDR1 MDHEN and CDR2 SYDVKM are derived from the germline V gene. Library creation used the immunoSEQ multiplex PCR assay. In TCRdb, the immuneACCESS table is reduced to in-frame sequences with V and J assigned. These tables do not hold every clone; where another copy was compared, an unresolved V gene accounts for under half, and the others remain unexplained. Within this sample are 8,000 to 9,000 clones, with around 74% of them counted one time only. The leading ten clones occupy 7.5% to 9% of the sample. Repertoires were sampled repeatedly over the course of chemoradiotherapy, so clonal expansion could be followed in the tumor microenvironment.

The V gene is TRBV28 and the J gene is TRBJ1-6, with 10 middle bases fitting TRBD1. This TCR came from a human donor with HPV-associated anogenital cancer. The specimen was collected from a patient who underwent chemoradiotherapy. The CDR3 loop reads CASRAGQGRNSPLHF. In nucleotide form, the sequence is TGTGCCAGCAGAGCGGGACAGGGGCGTAATTCACCCCTCCACTTT.